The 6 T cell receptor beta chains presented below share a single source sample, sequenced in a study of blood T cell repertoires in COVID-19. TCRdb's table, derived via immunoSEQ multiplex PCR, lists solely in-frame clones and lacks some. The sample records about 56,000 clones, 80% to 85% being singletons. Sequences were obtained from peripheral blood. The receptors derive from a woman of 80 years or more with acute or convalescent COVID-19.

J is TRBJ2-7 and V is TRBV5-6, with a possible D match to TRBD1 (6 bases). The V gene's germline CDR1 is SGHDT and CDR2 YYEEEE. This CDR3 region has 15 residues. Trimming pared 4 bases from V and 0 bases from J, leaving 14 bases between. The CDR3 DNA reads TGTGCCAGCAGCGAACAGGGACCGATCTCCTACGAGCAGTACTTC. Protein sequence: CASSEQGPISYEQYF.

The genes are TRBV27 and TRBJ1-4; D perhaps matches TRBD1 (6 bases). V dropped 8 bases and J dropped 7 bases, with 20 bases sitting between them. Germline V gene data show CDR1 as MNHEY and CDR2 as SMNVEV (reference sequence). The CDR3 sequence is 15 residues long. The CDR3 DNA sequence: TGTGCCAGCCGACCCCAACAGGGCTGGGGTGAAAAACTGTTTTTT. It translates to CASRPQQGWGEKLFF.

The CDR3 region is CASSIGQLSLHF. The CDR3 DNA follows: TGTGCCAGTAGTATCGGACAGTTATCTCTCCACTTT. The chain couples TRBV19 to TRBJ1-6; possible D gene TRBD1, 6 bases. The V and J ends lost 3 bases and 16 bases respectively, with 13 bases between them. The CDR3 is 12 amino acids. CDR1 and CDR2 from the germline V gene are LNHDA and SQIVND (reference sequence).

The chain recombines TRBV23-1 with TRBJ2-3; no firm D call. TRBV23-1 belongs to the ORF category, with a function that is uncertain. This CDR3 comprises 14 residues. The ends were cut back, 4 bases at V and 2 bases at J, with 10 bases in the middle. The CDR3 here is CASSRGENTDTQYF. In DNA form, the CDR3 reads TGCGCCAGCAGTCGCGGTGAGAACACAGATACGCAGTATTTT.

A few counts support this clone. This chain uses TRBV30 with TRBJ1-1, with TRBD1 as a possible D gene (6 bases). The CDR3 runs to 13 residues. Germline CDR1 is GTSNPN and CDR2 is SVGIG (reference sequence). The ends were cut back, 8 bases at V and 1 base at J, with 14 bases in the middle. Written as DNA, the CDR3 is TGTGCCAGAACAGGGCCTGGGAACACTGAAGCTTTCTTT. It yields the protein CARTGPGNTEAFF.

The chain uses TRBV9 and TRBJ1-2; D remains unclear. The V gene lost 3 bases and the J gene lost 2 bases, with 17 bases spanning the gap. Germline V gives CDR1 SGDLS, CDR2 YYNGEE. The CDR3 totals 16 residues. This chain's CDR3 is CASSAPTGTVNYGYTF. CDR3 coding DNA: TGTGCCAGCAGCGCCCCTACTGGAACAGTCAACTATGGCTACACCTTC.